This T cell receptor beta chain is drawn from a study of TIL therapy for anti-PD-1-resistant metastatic lung cancer. Study in general: By whole-exome sequencing, median non-synonymous tumor mutation burden was around 1.5 mutations per megabase.

The length of the CDR3 is 16 residues. V lost 4 bases and J lost 5; bases outside the gene matches: 7. In germline, CDR1 is SEHNR, CDR2 FQNEAQ (reference sequence). Time point in this sample: pre-treatment sample, taken before nivolumab and TIL therapy. Pleural nodules or supraclavicular lymph nodes made up most of the excised metastases sampled. Sequencing used immunoSEQ v3. Method: immunoSEQ multiplex PCR; TCRdb's copy keeps in-frame clones and lacks some. This table holds approximately 92,000 clones, roughly 65% found once. Notes on the study in general: Compared with baseline intratumoral T cells, expanded TIL cultures were more clonal and less diverse (about 5.8% vs 31%). Treatment-naive, never-smoker and oncogene-addicted patients were overrepresented in this highly selected cohort.

Details on this clone: Its antigen is as yet unknown.

The sequences come from tumor tissue, collected at baseline. The gene calls are TRBV7-9 and TRBJ2-3, with 12 bases matching TRBD2. This clonotype was sampled from a person between 25 and 79 years old with non-small cell lung cancer. The CDR3 protein is CASSSGTSGLVDTQYF. The CDR3 bases are TGTGCCAGCAGCTCGGGGACTAGCGGGCTTGTAGATACGCAGTATTTT.